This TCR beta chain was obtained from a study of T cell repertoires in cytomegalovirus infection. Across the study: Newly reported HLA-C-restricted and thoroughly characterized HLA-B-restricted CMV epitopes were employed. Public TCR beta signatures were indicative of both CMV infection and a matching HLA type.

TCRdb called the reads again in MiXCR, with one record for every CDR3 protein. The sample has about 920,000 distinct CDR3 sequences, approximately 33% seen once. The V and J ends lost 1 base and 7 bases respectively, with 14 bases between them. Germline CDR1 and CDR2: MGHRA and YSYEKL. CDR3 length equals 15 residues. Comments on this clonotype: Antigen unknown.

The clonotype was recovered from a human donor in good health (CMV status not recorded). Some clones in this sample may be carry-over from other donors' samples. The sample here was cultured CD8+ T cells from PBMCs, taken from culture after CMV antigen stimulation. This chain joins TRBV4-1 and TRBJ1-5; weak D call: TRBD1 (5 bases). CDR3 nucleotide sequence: TGCGCCAGCAGCCAAGTGGCCAGGGACCGGCAGCCCCAGCATTTT. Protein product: CASSQVARDRQPQHF.